This T cell receptor (beta chain) originates from a study of regulatory T cells in long-lasting Graves disease. This clonotype was seen at least ten times. Through Arm-PCR of CDR3 regions and iRepertoire HTBI primers, TCR beta libraries were built. TCRdb re-called the multiplex PCR reads with MiXCR, one entry per CDR3 protein. Of 550,000 to 600,000 distinct CDR3 sequences in the sample, about 16% were seen once. Indicated time point: newly diagnosed GD, antithyroid drugs for less than 3 months. Extracted RNA from PBMCs served as the source of the TCR library. Investigators report Graves' disease was diagnosed under American Thyroid Association guidelines. The CDR3 consists of 15 residues. J was trimmed by 5 bases and V by 3 bases; bases with no gene match: 2. This same sample was also part of a study on T cells in Graves' hyperthyroidism and ophthalmopathy.

This TCR was sampled from a man between 18 and 29 years old with Graves disease. The sample was peripheral blood mononuclear cells (PBMCs), taken at new diagnosis, from a patient treated with antithyroid drugs. The gene calls are TRBV12-3 or TRBV12-4 and TRBJ2-1, with 12 nucleotides matching TRBD1. The CDR3 loop reads CASSLGQGANNEQFF. CDR3 sequence (DNA): TGTGCCAGCAGTTTGGGACAGGGGGCAAACAATGAGCAGTTCTTC.